This T cell receptor beta chain comes out of a study of immune cell composition in non-small cell lung cancer. Across the whole study: Tumours were mainly lung adenocarcinoma or squamous cell carcinoma.

Using immunoSEQ multiplex PCR, the repertoire was profiled, and TCRdb retains in-frame clones only, with some absent. The sample has roughly 4,600 clones, about 72% seen once. This CDR3 contains 15 residues. Germline CDR1 is SGHKS and CDR2 is YYEKEE (reference sequence). The V end was cut by 2 bases, the J end by 2 bases, with 12 bases between. The normal lung sample lay at least 3 cm, and maximally far, from the tumour. This TCR came from a human donor with non-small cell lung cancer. The V call is TRBV5-5, the J call TRBJ2-3, with a tentative D call TRBD2 (5 bases). Material for sequencing was non-adjacent lung tissue. The CDR3 spells CASSFLGEHTDTQYF. DNA for the CDR3: TGTGCCAGCAGCTTTCTTGGGGAGCACACAGATACGCAGTATTTT.